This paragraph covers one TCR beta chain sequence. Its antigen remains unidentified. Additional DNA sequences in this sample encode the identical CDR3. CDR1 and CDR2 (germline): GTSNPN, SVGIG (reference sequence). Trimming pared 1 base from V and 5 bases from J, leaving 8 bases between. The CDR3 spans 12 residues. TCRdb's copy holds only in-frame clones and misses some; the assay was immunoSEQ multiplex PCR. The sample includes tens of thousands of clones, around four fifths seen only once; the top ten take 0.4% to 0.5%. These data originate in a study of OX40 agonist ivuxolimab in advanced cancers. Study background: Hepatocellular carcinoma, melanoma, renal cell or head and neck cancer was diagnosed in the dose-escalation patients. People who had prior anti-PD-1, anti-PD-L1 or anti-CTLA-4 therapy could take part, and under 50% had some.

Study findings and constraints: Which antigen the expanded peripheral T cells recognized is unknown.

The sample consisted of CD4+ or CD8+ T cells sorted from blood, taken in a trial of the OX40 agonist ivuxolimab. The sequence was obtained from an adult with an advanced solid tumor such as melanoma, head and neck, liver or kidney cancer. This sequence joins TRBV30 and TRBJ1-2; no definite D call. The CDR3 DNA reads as TGTGCCTGGAGTGCCGGACTGTATGGCTACACCTTC. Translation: CAWSAGLYGYTF.